These 9 T cell receptor beta chains share one sample of origin, sequenced in a study of radiation and T cells in renal cell carcinoma. Indicated time point: blood 2 weeks post-SBRT. Treatment here: 15 Gy SBRT to primary tumor, nephrectomy 4 weeks later. Clones were sequenced by immunoSEQ multiplex PCR, and TCRdb holds only the in-frame ones, with some missing. The profile shows some 120,000 clones, 85% to 90% of them singletons. The starting material was blood, obtained from a patient whose treatment included radiotherapy and nephrectomy. Receptor source: a woman in her seventies with renal cell carcinoma.

This sequence joins TRBV29-1 and TRBJ2-2, with D possibly TRBD2 on 5 matching bases. Germline V lookup: CDR1 SQVTM, CDR2 ANQGSEA. This CDR3 is built from 14 residues. Trimming shortened V by 0 bases and J by 6 bases, and 11 bases separated the two germline ends. The CDR3 nucleotides read TGCAGCGTTGAAGAGACGGTAGCGTCCGGGGAGCTGTTTTTT. Translated, it gives CSVEETVASGELFF.

This clone was picked up one time. V is TRBV5-6 and J is TRBJ1-1, with 10 nucleotides matching TRBD1. The CDR3 spans 15 residues. Trimming at V came to 1 base and at J to 4 bases, leaving 4 bases not matched to a gene. Germline CDR1 SGHDT, CDR2 YYEEEE. CDR3 residues: CASSLRQGASTEAFF. The CDR3 DNA sequence: TGTGCCAGCAGCTTGAGACAGGGGGCAAGCACTGAAGCTTTCTTT.

To note about this clone: Other DNA sequences of this sample code for an identical CDR3. The V and J genes are TRBV7-2 and TRBJ1-3, with D unclear. The CDR3 is made up of 14 amino acids. Per germline, CDR1 SGHTA and CDR2 FQGNSA. V lost 1 base, J lost 1 base, and 5 bases lay in between. CDR3 nucleotides: TGTGCCAGCAGCTTAGGAGGGTCTGGAAACACCATATATTTT. This gives the protein CASSLGGSGNTIYF.

The chain recombines TRBV5-4 with TRBJ2-3; D remains unclear. Germline loops: CDR1 SGHNT, CDR2 YYREEE (reference sequence). This CDR3 comprises 16 residues. Trimming shortened V by 0 bases and J by 1 base, and 12 bases separated the two germline ends. The CDR3 coding sequence is TGTGCCAGCAGCTTGGCGCGCCGGCCCGGCACAGATACGCAGTATTTT. This sequence encodes CASSLARRPGTDTQYF.

The CDR3 DNA reads TGTGCCAGTAGTACCACAGGGGGAAGCAATCAGCCCCAGCATTTT. As protein: CASSTTGGSNQPQHF. This chain joins TRBV19 and TRBJ1-5; 8 bases agree with TRBD1. CDR3 length: 15 amino acids. The V segment lost 4 bases and the J segment 1 base; nucleotides outside the gene matches: 3. Germline V gene data show CDR1 as LNHDA and CDR2 as SQIVND (reference sequence). The full variable domain, in which reference TRBV19 and TRBJ1-5 provide the parts outside the CDR3, is DGGITQSPKYLFRKEGQNVTLSCEQNLNHDAMYWYRQDPGQGLRLIYYSQIVNDFQKGDIAEGYSVSREKKESFPLTVTSAQKNPTAFYLCASSTTGGSNQPQHFGDGTRLSIL.

The V and J genes are TRBV11-2 and TRBJ1-2; TRBD1 agrees at 9 bases. This CDR3 has 15 residues. Trimming removed 5 bases from V and 4 bases from J; junction bases left unmatched: 8. Germline loops: CDR1 SGHAT, CDR2 FQNNGV. The DNA of the CDR3 is TGTGCCAGCAGCGGATACAGGGGGCCGGTCTATGGCTACACCTTC. Its protein is CASSGYRGPVYGYTF.

This chain uses TRBV9 with TRBJ2-2; 11 positions match TRBD1. Trimming removed 4 bases from V and 1 base from J; junction bases left unmatched: 15. Germline CDR1 reads SGDLS; CDR2 reads YYNGEE. The CDR3 loop spans 20 amino acids. CDR3 nucleotides: TGTGCCAGCAGCCCACCCCAAGGACAGGGGGCGTGGGTGAACACCGGGGAGCTGTTTTTT. Residues: CASSPPQGQGAWVNTGELFF.

The chain couples TRBV29-1 to TRBJ2-7; the D gene could be TRBD1 or TRBD2 (5 bases each). The germline V gene has CDR1 SQVTM and CDR2 ANQGSEA. Trimming took 6 bases from V and 2 from J, leaving 11 bases between them. This CDR3 has 12 amino acids. This CDR3 reads CSVGDGTYEQYF. CDR3 DNA: TGCAGCGTCGGGGACGGGACCTACGAGCAGTACTTC.

The chain combines TRBV5-5 with TRBJ1-5, with 7 bases fitting TRBD1. The CDR3 is made up of 15 amino acids. V trimming: 5 bases; J trimming: 3 bases; junction bases outside the gene matches: 8. CDR1 and CDR2 from the germline V gene are SGHKS and YYEKEE (reference sequence). DNA for the CDR3: TGTGCCAGCAGTCCCGGGACAGCCAACAATCAGCCCCAGCATTTT. This sequence encodes CASSPGTANNQPQHF.